This is a list of T cell receptor beta chains from one sample in a study of T cell changes during pregnancy in multiple sclerosis. Sequencing was performed with immunoSEQ multiplex PCR; in TCRdb, only in-frame clones are kept and a portion is missing. The sample lists under 100,000 clones; roughly 93% were seen once. The specimen comprised peripheral blood, sampled in the third trimester of pregnancy. The receptor set was obtained from a female donor with multiple sclerosis, enrolled in a pregnancy study. Each CDR3 is given with its conserved first and last residue. D genes are given only for firm matches.

>TRBJ2-2|.|TRBV27
TGTGCCAGCGAGCGGGCCGGGGAGCTGTTTTTT
CASERAGELFF
>TRBJ1-1|TRBD1|TRBV27
TGTGCCAGCAGCCCCTACAGGGGTGGCACTGAAGCTTTCTTT
CASSPYRGGTEAFF
>TRBJ2-5|TRBD1|TRBV5-4
TGTGCCAGCAGCCCCAGGACAGGGGAGACCCAGTACTTC
CASSPRTGETQYF
>TRBJ1-5|.|TRBV10-3
TGTGCCATCAGTGAGTCGCTAGGGGCCCAGCCCCAGCATTTT
CAISESLGAQPQHF
>TRBJ2-7|TRBD2|TRBV27
TGTGCCAGCAGTACCTCAGAAGCGGGGGGGATCTACGAGCAGTACTTC
CASSTSEAGGIYEQYF
>TRBJ1-5|TRBD1|TRBV6-6
TGTGCCAGCGGACAGGGGGCAGTGCAGCCCCAGCATTTT
CASGQGAVQPQHF
>TRBJ1-2|.|TRBV6-5
TGTGCCAGCACCACAGGGAACTATGGCTACACCTTC
CASTTGNYGYTF
>TRBJ1-4|TRBD1|TRBV2
TGTGCCAGCAGTGGGGACAGCGTTGCAACTAATGAAAAACTGTTTTTT
CASSGDSVATNEKLFF
>TRBJ2-7|TRBD1|TRBV11-2
TGTGCCAGCAGCTTCCAGAGGACAGGGGTCGACGAGCAGTACTTC
CASSFQRTGVDEQYF
>TRBJ2-7|.|TRBV6-1
TGTGCCAGCAGGGGAGTTAACTACGAGCAGTACTTC
CASRGVNYEQYF
>TRBJ1-2|TRBD1|TRBV19
TGTGCCAGTAGAACGACAGGGGTTTCTTATGGCTACACCTTC
CASRTTGVSYGYTF
>TRBJ2-7|.|TRBV19
TGTGCCAGTAGTATCGGGGAAATGGGTGAGCAGTACTTC
CASSIGEMGEQYF
>TRBJ2-3|TRBD2|TRBV27
TGTGCCAGCAGTTTAATAAGTACTAGCGGGGGGACCACAGATACGCAGTATTTT
CASSLISTSGGTTDTQYF
>TRBJ1-1|.|TRBV5-4
TGTGCCAGCAGCCCGGAGGGTTGGGGAAACACTGAAGCTTTCTTT
CASSPEGWGNTEAFF
>TRBJ2-7|.|TRBV7-6
TGTGCCAGCAGCTTAGAATCCGCGGCCTCCTACGAGCAGTACTTC
CASSLESAASYEQYF
>TRBJ2-3|.|TRBV7-2
TGTGCCAGCAGCTTAGGGCTCCCCGCAGATACGCAGTATTTT
CASSLGLPADTQYF
>TRBJ1-2|.|TRBV6-1
TGTGCCAGCCGAAAGGGGGATGGCTACACCTTC
CASRKGDGYTF
>TRBJ2-5|TRBD1|TRBV28
TGTGCCAGCAGTCGGACAGGGGGCCGGGAGACCCAGTACTTC
CASSRTGGRETQYF
>TRBJ2-1|.|TRBV7-3
TGTGCCAGCAGCTTATCTCCCCGGGCCAGGGGGGACAATGAGCAGTTCTTC
CASSLSPRARGDNEQFF
>TRBJ2-7|.|TRBV14
TGTGCCAGCAGCCAAACCGCCAGTACGCTCGAGCAGTACTTC
CASSQTASTLEQYF
>TRBJ2-1|.|TRBV9
TGTGCCAGCAGCGACGAGGGGGGGCCCTACAATGAGCAGTTCTTC
CASSDEGGPYNEQFF
>TRBJ2-7|.|TRBV5-5
TGTGCCAGCAGCCCGGTTGGGAGTCAAATCCGCGACGAGCAGTACTTC
CASSPVGSQIRDEQYF
>TRBJ2-6|.|TRBV10-1
TGCGCCAGCAGGGACAGTGACTCTGGGGCCAACGTCCTGACTTTC
CASRDSDSGANVLTF
>TRBJ1-1|.|TRBV10-3
TGTGCCATCAGTGTGGCCGTAGGGGCCGGCGCTGAAGCTTTCTTT
CAISVAVGAGAEAFF
>TRBJ2-1|TRBD1|TRBV5-8
TGTGCCAGCAGCTTGGCCATACTGGACAGGGTCGATGAGCAGTTCTTC
CASSLAILDRVDEQFF
>TRBJ2-3|.|TRBV20-1
TGCAGTGCTAGCCTAGATACGCAGTATTTT
CSASLDTQYF
>TRBJ2-7|.|TRBV15
TGTGCCACCAGCAGGGATGACTCCCCCGTCGTCTACGAGCAGTACTTC
CATSRDDSPVVYEQYF